The 22 T cell receptor beta chains reported below all come from one sample, sequenced in a study of T cell changes during pregnancy in multiple sclerosis. The data were produced by immunoSEQ multiplex PCR, yet TCRdb's version contains in-frame clones alone and is incomplete. Among some 80,000 clones listed, roughly 90% were seen once. Sequencing was performed on peripheral blood, taken in the first trimester of pregnancy. These receptors all come from a female donor in good health, enrolled as a control in a pregnancy study.

V and J are TRBV7-2 and TRBJ2-4; D is uncertain. This CDR3 comprises 17 residues. Trimming left V 4 bases short and J 3 bases short, with 19 bases between. Germline V CDR1 and CDR2: SGHTA, FQGNSA. The CDR3 here is CASSSSSGRRGKNIQYF. The CDR3 bases are TGTGCCAGCAGCTCCTCCTCAGGTCGTCGTGGCAAAAACATTCAGTACTTC. Looking up the rest from reference TRBV7-2 and TRBJ2-4 gives the full variable domain: GAGVSQSPSNKVTEKGKDVELRCDPISGHTALYWYRQSLGQGLEFLIYFQGNSAPDKSGLPSDRFSAERTGGSVSTLTIQRTQQEDSAVYLCASSSSSGRRGKNIQYFGAGTRLSVL.

As regards this clone: The same CDR3 is also encoded by other DNA sequences in this sample. The chain uses TRBV5-4 and TRBJ1-3; TRBD1 is a possible D gene (5 bases). V was pared by 0 bases and J by 3 bases, with 7 bases between. CDR1 SGHNT and CDR2 YYREEE come from the germline V gene (reference sequence). This CDR3 spans 14 amino acids. The CDR3 DNA reads as TGTGCCAGCAGCTTGGGAGACAGTGGAAACACCATATATTTT. It translates to CASSLGDSGNTIYF. Drawing the rest from reference TRBV5-4 and TRBJ1-3, the complete variable domain is ETGVTQSPTHLIKTRGQQVTLRCSSQSGHNTVSWYQQALGQGPQFIFQYYREEENGRGNFPPRFSGLQFPNYSSELNVNALELDDSALYLCASSLGDSGNTIYFGEGSWLTVV.

The gene calls are TRBV5-6 and TRBJ1-2; no firm D call. The V end lost 0 bases, the J end lost 4 bases, and 7 bases lay between the germline ends. This CDR3 spans 13 amino acids. Germline V gene data show CDR1 as SGHDT and CDR2 as YYEEEE. In DNA form, the CDR3 reads TGTGCCAGCAGCTTGGGCCAGTTCTATGGCTACACCTTC. Translation: CASSLGQFYGYTF. Combining the CDR3 with reference TRBV5-6 and TRBJ1-2 gives the whole variable domain DAGVTQSPTHLIKTRGQQVTLRCSPKSGHDTVSWYQQALGQGPQFIFQYYEEEERQRGNFPDRFSGHQFPNYSSELNVNALLLGDSALYLCASSLGQFYGYTFGSGTRLTVV.

V and J are TRBV7-2 and TRBJ2-1; 9 bases match TRBD2. The CDR3 loop spans 15 amino acids. Germline lookup yields CDR1 SGHTA and CDR2 FQGNSA. The V gene end was trimmed by 1 base and the J gene end by 6 bases; junction bases not matched to a gene: 4. The CDR3 nucleotides are TGTGCCAGCAGCTTAGTTATAGCGGGAGTCAATGAGCAGTTCTTC. As protein: CASSLVIAGVNEQFF.

The V call is TRBV10-3, the J call TRBJ2-3, with TRBD2 as a possible D gene (6 bases). The CDR3 is 13 amino acids. V gave up 2 bases and J gave up 4 bases, with 7 bases separating them. Germline V gives CDR1 ENHRY, CDR2 SYGVKD. As DNA, the CDR3 is TGTGCCATCAGTGAGGGAGGGCCAGATACGCAGTATTTT. This gives the protein CAISEGGPDTQYF.

This clone has a handful of counts. The chain employs TRBV5-1 and TRBJ1-3; 7 nucleotides align to TRBD1. Germline assignment: CDR1 SGHRS and CDR2 YFSETQ. The CDR3 contains 15 residues. J lost 4 bases, V lost 2 bases, and 6 bases had no gene match. The CDR3: CASSFTGASGNTIYF. The CDR3 DNA sequence: TGCGCCAGCAGCTTTACAGGGGCCTCCGGAAACACCATATATTTT. Using reference TRBV5-1 and TRBJ1-3 for the parts outside the CDR3, the full variable domain is KAGVTQTPRYLIKTRGQQVTLSCSPISGHRSVSWYQQTPGQGLQFLFEYFSETQRNKGNFPGRFSGRQFSNSRSEMNVSTLELGDSALYLCASSFTGASGNTIYFGEGSWLTVV.

The chain combines TRBV6-5 with TRBJ2-7, with 9 bases identical to TRBD1. This CDR3 comprises 16 residues. Per the germline V gene, CDR1 is MNHEY and CDR2 is SVGAGI. V shed 0 bases and J 2 bases; nucleotides not matched to a gene: 5. CDR3 DNA sequence: TGTGCCAGCAGTTACTCCACAGGGGGCCGCGCCTACGAGCAGTACTTC. It is translated as CASSYSTGGRAYEQYF.

V and J are TRBV11-2 and TRBJ2-7, with 9 positions matching TRBD1. V was clipped by 7 bases and J by 1 base; unmatched bases: 2. CDR1 is SGHAT, CDR2 FQNNGV, per germline. This CDR3 has 13 amino acids. The CDR3 DNA reads as TGTGCCAGCACGGGACAGGGTTCCTACGAGCAGTACTTC. The encoded protein is CASTGQGSYEQYF.

The V gene is TRBV27, the J gene TRBJ1-1; TRBD1 is a possible D gene (5 bases). The germline V and J ends were trimmed by 2 bases and 1 base, with 8 bases remaining between them. The CDR3 covers 14 residues. Germline CDR1 MNHEY, CDR2 SMNVEV (reference sequence). The CDR3 reads CASSLDRTNTEAFF. DNA of the CDR3: TGTGCCAGCAGTTTAGACAGAACGAACACTGAAGCTTTCTTT.

The chain combines TRBV18 with TRBJ1-2, with 10 bases aligning to TRBD1. Trimming took 1 base from V and 8 from J; bases not matched to a gene: 13. Looked up from germline, CDR1 is KGHSH and CDR2 is LQKENI. CDR3 length: 17 amino acids. The CDR3: CASSPRRSTGGVGGYTF. The CDR3 region has the DNA TGTGCCAGCTCACCACGACGCTCGACAGGGGGCGTTGGAGGCTACACCTTC.

The gene calls are TRBV5-1 and TRBJ1-2; tentative D call: TRBD1 (5 bases). Germline CDR1 and CDR2: SGHRS and YFSETQ. V lost 4 bases to trimming and J lost 0 bases, with 13 bases between them. This CDR3 is built from 15 residues. The CDR3 sequence is CASSTSTASNYGYTF. The CDR3 coding sequence is TGCGCCAGCAGCACGTCGACAGCTTCTAACTATGGCTACACCTTC.

This rearrangement joins TRBV7-7 to TRBJ2-3, with 8 bases matching TRBD2. The J segment lost 9 bases and the V segment lost 1 base, leaving 9 bases of the junction unmatched. The germline V gene has CDR1 SSHAT and CDR2 FNYEAQ (reference sequence). The CDR3 runs to 15 residues. The CDR3 loop reads CASSLDRGGSGTQYF. DNA for the CDR3: TGTGCCAGCAGCTTAGACCGGGGGGGTTCGGGAACGCAGTATTTT.

This clone appeared a single time. The V and J genes are TRBV7-6 and TRBJ1-2; 10 bases match TRBD1. The CDR3 is 19 amino acids. Germline V gene data show CDR1 as SGHVS and CDR2 as FNYEAQ. V was pared by 5 bases and J by 4 bases, with 19 bases of the junction left unmatched. In DNA, the CDR3 is TGTGCCAGCAGCCATGACAGGGGGCGATTCGAAATGCGTACCTATGGCTACACCTTC. Amino acids: CASSHDRGRFEMRTYGYTF.

The genes are TRBV6-5 and TRBJ1-1; D may be TRBD1 (5 bases). The CDR3 runs to 16 residues. V lost 2 bases, J lost 0 bases, and 13 bases lay in between. Per germline, CDR1 MNHEY and CDR2 SVGAGI. In DNA, the CDR3 is TGTGCCAGCAGTTACGCAGGGAGGGGATTGAACACTGAAGCTTTCTTT. Translating it yields CASSYAGRGLNTEAFF.

CDR3 coding DNA: TGTGCCATCGCCCCCCACAGGGGGAGGATCACTGAAGCTTTCTTT. Translating it yields CAIAPHRGRITEAFF. This chain links TRBV27 with TRBJ1-1; 8 positions match TRBD1. The V gene end was trimmed by 10 bases and the J gene end by 4 bases; junction bases not matched to a gene: 14. This CDR3 is 15 amino acids long. CDR1 is MNHEY, CDR2 SMNVEV, per germline (reference sequence).

V and J are TRBV7-9 and TRBJ1-3; 9 positions agree with TRBD1. V was pared by 4 bases and J by 1 base, with 5 bases of the junction left unmatched. Per germline, CDR1 SEHNR and CDR2 FQNEAQ (reference sequence). This CDR3 has 16 amino acids. For the CDR3, the DNA is TGTGCCAGCAGCTGGGACAGGGTATATTCTGGAAACACCATATATTTT. Protein product: CASSWDRVYSGNTIYF.

The J gene is TRBJ2-7, the V gene TRBV6-1; D is perhaps TRBD1 (6 bases). Trimming stripped 6 bases from V and 2 bases from J, with 11 bases between. The CDR3 consists of 13 residues. The germline V gene encodes CDR1 MNHNS and CDR2 SASEGT. CDR3 in DNA: TGTGCCAGCAGAACCGGGACAACCTACGAGCAGTACTTC. Translation: CASRTGTTYEQYF.

The J gene is TRBJ2-5, the V gene TRBV19; D may be TRBD2 (6 bases). The CDR3 sequence is 13 residues long. V was pared by 1 base and J by 3 bases, with 6 bases between. Germline V CDR1 and CDR2: LNHDA, SQIVND (reference sequence). The CDR3 DNA follows: TGTGCCAGTAGTATAGCGGGAGAAGAGACCCAGTACTTC. This gives the protein CASSIAGEETQYF.

This chain connects TRBV15 to TRBJ2-7; D possibly corresponds to TRBD2 (6 bases). Deletions cut 0 bases from V and 1 base from J, with 10 bases between. The CDR3 extends over 15 amino acids. Germline lookup yields CDR1 LNHNV and CDR2 YYDKDF (reference sequence). The CDR3 reads CATSRDTAGSYEQYF. The CDR3 DNA reads as TGTGCCACCAGCAGAGATACCGCGGGATCCTACGAGCAGTACTTC.

The chain is built from TRBV18 and TRBJ2-2, with D possibly TRBD1 on 5 matching bases. The CDR3 loop spans 15 amino acids. Germline V gene sequence: CDR1 KGHSH, CDR2 LQKENI. The V and J ends lost 5 bases and 2 bases respectively, with 12 bases between them. CDR3 residues: CASSIQGHNTGELFF. In nucleotides, the CDR3 is TGTGCCAGCTCAATCCAGGGCCATAACACCGGGGAGCTGTTTTTT.

The chain has TRBV12-1 and TRBJ1-2; the table gives TRBD1 as D, unverified against the DNA. TRBV12-1 is classified as a pseudogene. This CDR3 has 16 amino acids. The CDR3 region has the DNA TGTGCCAGCAGCCCCGCAGGACAGGGAGGAGAGTATGGCTACACCTTC. It is translated as CASSPAGQGGEYGYTF.

This sequence joins TRBV5-1 and TRBJ2-3; maybe TRBD2 (6 bases). The CDR3 extends over 14 amino acids. Per the germline V gene, CDR1 is SGHRS and CDR2 is YFSETQ. Trimming cost V 5 bases and J 0 bases, with 10 bases left between them. The CDR3: CASRASGSTDTQYF. As DNA, the CDR3 is TGCGCCAGCAGAGCCAGCGGGAGCACAGATACGCAGTATTTT.